This TCR beta chain stems from a study of tumor-infiltrating lymphocytes in primary liver carcinoma. Study summary: Sample yields, roughly 3.65 to 8 million productive TCRbeta reads, were similar across the tissue types. Findings and limits, study-wide: With p = 0.039, the top-250-clone fraction in tumors significantly exceeded that in blood.

About this clonotype itself: What it recognizes is unknown. One junction end disagrees with the germline gene, perhaps due to a read error.

Unsorted whole blood served as the source of blood RNA, and germline DNA was extracted as well. The germline V gene has CDR1 PRHDT and CDR2 FYEKMQ (reference sequence). The CDR3 is 17 amino acids. Total RNA amounting to about 520 ng was the source from which TCR beta cDNA was made with a constant-region primer. Each TCR beta library was derived from three nested multiplex PCR rounds that employed slightly modified ARM-PCR. Rounds one and two of PCR, each of 10 cycles, were primed with TRBV1-TRBV30 forward primers and a C-beta reverse primer. Each CDR3 protein is one row after TCRdb ran MiXCR on the multiplex PCR reads. This table holds fewer than 350,000 distinct CDR3 sequences, about 60% found once.

Specimen: peripheral blood. This TCR derives from a man between 35 and 55 years old with primary liver carcinoma and hepatitis B virus infection. The chain is built from TRBV13 and TRBJ1-1, with a tentative D call TRBD1 (6 bases). The CDR3 nucleotides are TGTGCCAGCAGCCCTATACTGGGAAGGAGGGGGACCACTGAAGCTTACTTT. This sequence encodes CASSPILGRRGTTEAYF.